These 18 T cell receptor beta chains were all obtained from the same sample, sequenced in a study of blood T cells in healthy people across ages. The second PCR ran about 6 to 12 cycles with a sample-barcoded 5' primer and J-beta primers. TCRdb itself ran the 5' RACE reads through MiXCR, one entry per CDR3 protein. The table has 600,000 to 850,000 distinct CDR3 sequences, 40% to 45% seen once. Sequencing was done on a sample of blood. These receptor sequences come from a woman in her fifties or sixties in good health.

The CDR3 DNA reads as TGTGCCAGCAGCAAAAGGGCAGGCGTTGGAGACACTGAAGCTTTCTTT. Amino acids: CASSKRAGVGDTEAFF. The chain links TRBV12-3 or TRBV12-4 to TRBJ1-1; D unresolved. CDR3 length: 16 residues. V was shortened by 6 bases and J by 3 bases, with 20 bases between the two germline ends.

This clonotype has ten or more counts. The CDR3 spells CASSLYVGGPSETQYF. In DNA form, the CDR3 reads TGTGCCAGCAGCTTATATGTGGGAGGGCCCTCCGAGACCCAGTACTTC. This chain connects TRBV7-3 to TRBJ2-5, with 7 bases that match TRBD2. Trimming at V came to 2 bases and at J to 5 bases, leaving 11 bases not matched to a gene. CDR1 and CDR2 from the germline V gene are SGHTA and FQGTGA. The CDR3 runs 16 residues.

The chain recombines TRBV6-1 with TRBJ2-5; perhaps D is TRBD1 or TRBD2 (8 bases each). There are 15 residues in the CDR3. CDR1 and CDR2 (germline): MNHNS, SASEGT. Deletions cut 5 bases from V and 11 bases from J, with 24 bases between. CDR3 amino acids: CASSWTGTSRNEQYF. The CDR3 coding sequence is TGTGCCAGCAGTTGGACAGGGACTAGTCGTAATGAGCAGTACTTC.

The chain combines TRBV5-1 with TRBJ2-5; 10 nucleotides agree with TRBD1. The CDR3 loop spans 16 amino acids. The V gene's germline CDR1 is SGHRS and CDR2 YFSETQ. V was pared by 1 base and J by 5 bases, with 8 bases of the junction left unmatched. Written as DNA, the CDR3 is TGCGCCAGCAGCTTGTGGGGACAGGGGAGGATGGAGACCCAGTACTTC. Amino acids: CASSLWGQGRMETQYF.

J is TRBJ2-4 and V is TRBV4-1; D gene unclear. The CDR3 spans 18 residues. In germline, CDR1 is MGHRA, CDR2 YSYEKL. Trimming stripped 4 bases from V and 0 bases from J, with 19 bases between. CDR3 nucleotide sequence: TGCGCCAGCAGCCGGATCGAAGGTGGCAGCGTAGCCAAAAACATTCAGTACTTC. This translates into CASSRIEGGSVAKNIQYF.

In this sample, this clonotype turned up a few times. The V and J genes are TRBV7-2 and TRBJ2-7, with D uncertain. Germline loops: CDR1 SGHTA, CDR2 FQGNSA. Trimming stripped 1 base from V and 3 bases from J, with 10 bases between. There are 14 residues in the CDR3. The CDR3 DNA reads TGTGCCAGCAGCTTAGAGGGATCAATCTACGAGCAGTACTTC. It yields the protein CASSLEGSIYEQYF.

The chain carries TRBV30 and TRBJ2-5, with D hard to call. The CDR3 totals 13 residues. Trimming removed 7 bases from V and 4 bases from J, with 16 bases in between. Germline CDR1 and CDR2: GTSNPN and SVGIG (reference sequence). The CDR3 here is CALALAESETQYF. The CDR3 DNA follows: TGTGCCTTGGCATTGGCAGAGTCAGAGACCCAGTACTTC. Filled out from reference TRBV30 and TRBJ2-5, the complete variable domain reads SQTIHQWPATLVQPVGSPLSLECTVEGTSNPNLYWYRQAAGRGLQLLFYSVGIGQISSEVPQNLSASRPQDRQFILSSKKLLLSDSGFYLCALALAESETQYFGPGTRLLVL.

The J gene is TRBJ1-1, the V gene TRBV3-1; TRBD1 matches at 7 bases. J was trimmed by 4 bases and V by 6 bases; bases with no gene match: 5. Germline loops: CDR1 LGHDT, CDR2 YNNKEL (reference sequence). The CDR3 contains 13 residues. In DNA, the CDR3 is TGTGCCAGCAGTCCCAACAGGGGCACTGAAGCTTTCTTT. Encoded protein: CASSPNRGTEAFF.

Many counts were recorded for this clonotype. V is TRBV3-1 and J is TRBJ2-1; 9 bases are a match to TRBD2. Looked up from germline, CDR1 is LGHDT and CDR2 is YNNKEL (reference sequence). The CDR3 covers 16 residues. The V segment lost 1 base and the J segment 7 bases; nucleotides outside the gene matches: 8. The CDR3 here is CASSQGLAVIRNEQFF. The CDR3 DNA reads TGTGCCAGCAGCCAAGGACTAGCGGTCATAAGGAATGAGCAGTTCTTC.

The chain employs TRBV12-3 or TRBV12-4 and TRBJ2-5, with D perhaps matching TRBD2 (5 bases). The CDR3 spans 14 residues. Trimming took 2 bases from V and 1 from J, leaving 8 bases between them. The CDR3 sequence is CASSLREGQETQYF. CDR3 nucleotide sequence: TGTGCCAGCAGTTTACGAGAGGGCCAAGAGACCCAGTACTTC.

The genes are TRBV5-1 and TRBJ1-1; D gene uncertain. CDR3 size: 13 residues. From germline, CDR1 is SGHRS and CDR2 YFSETQ. Trimming took off 0 bases at V and 1 base at J, with 4 bases between the two ends. CDR3 amino acids: CASSLAQNTEAFF. The CDR3 DNA reads TGCGCCAGCAGCTTGGCCCAGAACACTGAAGCTTTCTTT.

The chain carries TRBV5-1 and TRBJ2-3; 9 bases are a match to TRBD1. Trimming took 4 bases from V and 8 from J; bases not matched to a gene: 11. Germline CDR1 reads SGHRS; CDR2 reads YFSETQ. The CDR3 is made up of 15 amino acids. The CDR3, as DNA: TGCGCCAGCAGCCCCGGGACAGGGACGGGGGGTACGCAGTATTTT. Translated, it gives CASSPGTGTGGTQYF. Full variable domain (outside the CDR3, taken from reference TRBV5-1 and TRBJ2-3): KAGVTQTPRYLIKTRGQQVTLSCSPISGHRSVSWYQQTPGQGLQFLFEYFSETQRNKGNFPGRFSGRQFSNSRSEMNVSTLELGDSALYLCASSPGTGTGGTQYFGPGTRLTVL.

This clonotype was found a few times. The V call is TRBV4-3, the J call TRBJ2-3, with 11 bases matching TRBD2. This CDR3 contains 20 residues. Germline CDR1 LGHNA, CDR2 YSLEER. J lost 0 bases, V lost 0 bases, and 11 bases had no gene match. The DNA of the CDR3 is TGCGCCAGCAGCCAAGAGAGGAAGCTAGCGGGGGGAACTAGCACAGATACGCAGTATTTT. Its protein product is CASSQERKLAGGTSTDTQYF.

As to this clonotype: This may arise from a read error, as a much more abundant clone is one base away. This rearrangement joins TRBV7-9 to TRBJ2-7; 9 nucleotides agree with TRBD1. The length of the CDR3 is 17 residues. The V gene end was trimmed by 1 base and the J gene end by 2 bases; junction bases not matched to a gene: 9. Germline CDR1 SEHNR, CDR2 FQNEAQ (reference sequence). The CDR3 region is CASSLDDGDRVTYEQYF. The CDR3 bases are TGTGCCAGCAGCTTAGACGATGGGGACAGGGTTACCTACGAGCAGTACTTC. The complete variable domain, with remaining parts taken from reference TRBV7-9 and TRBJ2-7, reads DTGVSQNPRHKITKRGQNVTFRCDPISEHNRLYWYRQTLGQGPEFLTYFQNEAQLEKSRLLSDRFSAERPKGSFSTLEIQRTEQGDSAMYLCASSLDDGDRVTYEQYFGPGTRLTVT.

Turning to this clonotype: This could be a read error, since a much larger clone is one nucleotide away. The rearrangement joins TRBV4-3 to TRBJ2-7; D possibly uses TRBD1 or TRBD2 (6 bases each). Germline-derived CDR1 and CDR2 are LGHNA and YSLEER. The CDR3 runs to 16 residues. The CDR3 sequence: CAGSQGGLGETYEQYF. The CDR3 coding sequence is TGCGCCGGCAGCCAAGGGGGGTTAGGGGAAACCTACGAGCAGTACTTC.

V gene TRBV20-1 combines with J gene TRBJ2-3; 12 bases line up with TRBD2. This CDR3 comprises 14 residues. The germline V gene encodes CDR1 DFQATT and CDR2 SNEGSKA (reference sequence). The CDR3 DNA follows: TGCAGCCACAGGGCTAGCGGGAGGGCAGATACGCAGTATTTT. It codes for CSHRASGRADTQYF.

The chain carries TRBV20-1 and TRBJ2-2; possible D gene TRBD2, 6 bases. Per germline, CDR1 DFQATT and CDR2 SNEGSKA (reference sequence). V was pared by 5 bases and J by 7 bases, with 11 bases between. The CDR3 consists of 12 residues. The CDR3 bases are TGCAGTGCTCGACTAGAGGTCGGGGAGCTGTTTTTT. Amino acid sequence: CSARLEVGELFF.

A few counts support this clonotype. This chain connects TRBV11-1 to TRBJ1-2, with TRBD1 identical over 11 bases. CDR1 is SGHAT and CDR2 is FQDESV in the germline V gene (reference sequence). This CDR3 is 14 amino acids long. Trimming at V came to 3 bases and at J to 7 bases, leaving 4 bases not matched to a gene. The CDR3 DNA sequence: TGTGCCAGCAGCTTCGGACAGGGGGCGATTGGCTACACCTTC. Translating gives CASSFGQGAIGYTF.